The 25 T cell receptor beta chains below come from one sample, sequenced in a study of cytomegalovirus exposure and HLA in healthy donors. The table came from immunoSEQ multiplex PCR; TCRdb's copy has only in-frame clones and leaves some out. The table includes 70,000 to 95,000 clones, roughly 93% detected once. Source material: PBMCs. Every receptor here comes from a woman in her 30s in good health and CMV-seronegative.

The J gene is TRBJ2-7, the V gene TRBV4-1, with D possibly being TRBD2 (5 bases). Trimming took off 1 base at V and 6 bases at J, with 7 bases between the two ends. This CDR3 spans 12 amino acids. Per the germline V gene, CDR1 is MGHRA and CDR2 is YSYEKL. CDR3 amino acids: CASSQGAGEQYF. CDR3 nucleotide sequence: TGCGCCAGCAGCCAAGGGGCGGGCGAGCAGTACTTC.

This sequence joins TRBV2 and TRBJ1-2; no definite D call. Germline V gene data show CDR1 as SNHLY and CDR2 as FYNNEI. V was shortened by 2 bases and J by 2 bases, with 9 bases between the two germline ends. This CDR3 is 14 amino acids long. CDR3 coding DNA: TGTGCCAGCAGTGAACTTGGCACCAACTATGGCTACACCTTC. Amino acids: CASSELGTNYGYTF.

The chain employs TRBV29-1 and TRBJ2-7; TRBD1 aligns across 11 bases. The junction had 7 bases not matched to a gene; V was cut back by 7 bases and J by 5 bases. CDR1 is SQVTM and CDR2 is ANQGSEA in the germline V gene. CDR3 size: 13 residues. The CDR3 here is CSARDRGDDEQYF. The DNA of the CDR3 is TGCAGCGCCAGGGACAGGGGGGACGACGAGCAGTACTTC.

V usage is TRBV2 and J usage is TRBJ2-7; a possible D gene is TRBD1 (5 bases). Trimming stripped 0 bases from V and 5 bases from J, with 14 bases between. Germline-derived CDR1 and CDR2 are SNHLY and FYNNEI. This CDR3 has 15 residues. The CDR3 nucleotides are TGTGCCAGCAGTGAAGCGTTGTCAGGGATTCACGAGCAGTACTTC. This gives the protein CASSEALSGIHEQYF.

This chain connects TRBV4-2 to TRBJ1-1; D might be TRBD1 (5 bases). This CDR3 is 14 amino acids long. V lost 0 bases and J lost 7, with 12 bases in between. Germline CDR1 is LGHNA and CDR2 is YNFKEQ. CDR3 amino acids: CASSQDDSGIEAFF. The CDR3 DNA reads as TGTGCCAGCAGCCAAGACGACAGTGGAATTGAAGCTTTCTTT.

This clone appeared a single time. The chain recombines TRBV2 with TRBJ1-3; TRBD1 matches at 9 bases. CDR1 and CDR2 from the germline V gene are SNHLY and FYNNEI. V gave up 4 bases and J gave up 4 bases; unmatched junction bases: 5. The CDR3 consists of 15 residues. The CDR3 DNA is TGTGCCAGCAGTGGGGACAGGGCTGCAGGAAACACCATATATTTT. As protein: CASSGDRAAGNTIYF.

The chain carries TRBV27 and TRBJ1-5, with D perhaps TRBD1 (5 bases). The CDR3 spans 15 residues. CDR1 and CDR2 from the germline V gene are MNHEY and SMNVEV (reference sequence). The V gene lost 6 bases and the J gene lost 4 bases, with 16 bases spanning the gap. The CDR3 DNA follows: TGTGCCAGCAGGATAACGCAGGGTAGGAATCAGCCCCAGCATTTT. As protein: CASRITQGRNQPQHF.

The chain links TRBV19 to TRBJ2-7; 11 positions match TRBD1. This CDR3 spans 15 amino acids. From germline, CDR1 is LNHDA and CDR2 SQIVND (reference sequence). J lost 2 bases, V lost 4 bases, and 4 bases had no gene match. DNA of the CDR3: TGTGCCAGTAGTACCGGGACAGGGGGGGCCTACGAGCAGTACTTC. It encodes CASSTGTGGAYEQYF.

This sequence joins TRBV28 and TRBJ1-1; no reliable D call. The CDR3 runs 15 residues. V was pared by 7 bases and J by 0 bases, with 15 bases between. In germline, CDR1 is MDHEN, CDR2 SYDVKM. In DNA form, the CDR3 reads TGTGCCAGCACCCCCAGCGAGTCGTTGAACACTGAAGCTTTCTTT. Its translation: CASTPSESLNTEAFF.

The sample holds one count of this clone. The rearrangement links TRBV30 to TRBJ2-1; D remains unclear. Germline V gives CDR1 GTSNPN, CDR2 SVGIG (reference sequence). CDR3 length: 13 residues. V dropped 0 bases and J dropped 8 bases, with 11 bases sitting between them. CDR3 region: CAWSVASGHEQFF. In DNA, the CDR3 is TGTGCCTGGAGTGTGGCTAGTGGCCATGAGCAGTTCTTC.

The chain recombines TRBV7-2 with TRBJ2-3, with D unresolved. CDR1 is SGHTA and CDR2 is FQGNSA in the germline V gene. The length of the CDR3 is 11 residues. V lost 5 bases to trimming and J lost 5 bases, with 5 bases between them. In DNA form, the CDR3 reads TGTGCCAGCAGCACTCTAGATACGCAGTATTTT. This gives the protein CASSTLDTQYF.

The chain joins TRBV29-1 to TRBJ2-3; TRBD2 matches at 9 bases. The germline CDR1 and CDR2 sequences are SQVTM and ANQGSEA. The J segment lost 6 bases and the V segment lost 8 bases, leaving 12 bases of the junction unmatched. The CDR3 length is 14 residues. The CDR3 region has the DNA TGCAGCCTTTTGAAACCAAGCGGGAGGGATACGCAGTATTTT. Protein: CSLLKPSGRDTQYF.

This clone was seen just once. The CDR3 nucleotides read TGTGCCAGCCGGACAGGGCGACCGAATTACGAGCAGTACTTC. Its protein is CASRTGRPNYEQYF. The chain couples TRBV19 to TRBJ2-7, with 8 bases identical to TRBD1. The CDR3 extends over 14 amino acids. Germline V gene lookup returns CDR1 LNHDA and CDR2 SQIVND (reference sequence). V lost 9 bases and J lost 4; bases outside the gene matches: 11.

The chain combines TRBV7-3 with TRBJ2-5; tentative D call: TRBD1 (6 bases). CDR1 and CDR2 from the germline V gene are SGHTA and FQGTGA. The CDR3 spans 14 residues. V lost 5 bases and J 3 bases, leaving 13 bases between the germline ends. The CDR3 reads CASSPDPGEETQYF. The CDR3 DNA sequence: TGTGCCAGCAGCCCGGACCCAGGGGAAGAGACCCAGTACTTC. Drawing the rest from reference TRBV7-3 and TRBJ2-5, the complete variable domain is GAGVSQTPSNKVTEKGKYVELRCDPISGHTALYWYRQSLGQGPEFLIYFQGTGAADDSGLPNDRFFAVRPEGSVSTLKIQRTERGDSAVYLCASSPDPGEETQYFGPGTRLLVL.

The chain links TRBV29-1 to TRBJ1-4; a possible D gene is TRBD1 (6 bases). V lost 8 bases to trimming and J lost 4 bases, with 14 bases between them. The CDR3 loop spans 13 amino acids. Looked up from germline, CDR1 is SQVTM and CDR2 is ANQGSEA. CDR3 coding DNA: TGCAGCATTCGGACAGTGAATAATGAAAAACTGTTTTTT. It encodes CSIRTVNNEKLFF.

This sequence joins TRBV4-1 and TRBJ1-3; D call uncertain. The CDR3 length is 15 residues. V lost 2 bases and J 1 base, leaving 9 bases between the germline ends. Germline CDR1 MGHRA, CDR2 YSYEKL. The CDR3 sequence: CASSQLGGSGNTIYF. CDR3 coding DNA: TGCGCCAGCAGCCAACTTGGAGGGTCTGGAAACACCATATATTTT.

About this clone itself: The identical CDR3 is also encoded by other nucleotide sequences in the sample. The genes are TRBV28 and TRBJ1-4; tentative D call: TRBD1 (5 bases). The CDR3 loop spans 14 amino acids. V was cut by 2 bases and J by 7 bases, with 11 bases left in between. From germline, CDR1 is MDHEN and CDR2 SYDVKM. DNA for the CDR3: TGTGCCAGCAGTTTAGGAGGGGCCGGTGAAAAACTGTTTTTT. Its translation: CASSLGGAGEKLFF.

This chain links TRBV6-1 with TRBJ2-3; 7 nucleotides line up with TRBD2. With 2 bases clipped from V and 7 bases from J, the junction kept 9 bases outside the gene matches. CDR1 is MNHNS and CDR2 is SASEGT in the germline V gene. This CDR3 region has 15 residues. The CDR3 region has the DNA TGTGCCAGCAGTGAAAGGGGCGGGAGTATGAATACGCAGTATTTT. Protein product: CASSERGGSMNTQYF.

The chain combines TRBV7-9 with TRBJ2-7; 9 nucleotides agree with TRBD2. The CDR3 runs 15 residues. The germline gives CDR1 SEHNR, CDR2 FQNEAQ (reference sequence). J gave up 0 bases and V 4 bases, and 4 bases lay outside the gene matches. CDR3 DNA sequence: TGTGCCAGCAGCTCTAGCGGGGTCAGCTCCTACGAGCAGTACTTC. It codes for CASSSSGVSSYEQYF.

CDR3 DNA sequence: TGTGCCAGTAGTATAGCCTCGCAGGGGGACTATGGCTACACCTTC. Residues: CASSIASQGDYGYTF. The chain combines TRBV19 with TRBJ1-2; TRBD1 matches at 7 bases. V dropped 1 base and J dropped 3; count of bases not matched to a gene: 5. The CDR3 covers 15 residues. Per the germline V gene, CDR1 is LNHDA and CDR2 is SQIVND (reference sequence).

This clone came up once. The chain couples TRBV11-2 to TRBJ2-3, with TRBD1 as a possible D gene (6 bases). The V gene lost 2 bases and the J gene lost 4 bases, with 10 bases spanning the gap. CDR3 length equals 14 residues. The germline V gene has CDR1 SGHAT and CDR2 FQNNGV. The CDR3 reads CASSLRQGSDTQYF. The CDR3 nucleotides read TGTGCCAGCAGCTTACGTCAGGGGTCAGATACGCAGTATTTT.

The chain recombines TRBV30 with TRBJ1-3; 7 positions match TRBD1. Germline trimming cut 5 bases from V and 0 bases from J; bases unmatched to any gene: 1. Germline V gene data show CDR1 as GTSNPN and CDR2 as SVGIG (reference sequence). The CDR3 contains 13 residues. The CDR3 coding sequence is TGTGCCTGGGACAGGGCCTCTGGAAACACCATATATTTT. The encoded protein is CAWDRASGNTIYF.

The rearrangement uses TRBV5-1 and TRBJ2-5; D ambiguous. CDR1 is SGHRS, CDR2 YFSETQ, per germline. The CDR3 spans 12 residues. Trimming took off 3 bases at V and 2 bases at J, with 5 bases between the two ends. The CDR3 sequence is CASSSFQETQYF. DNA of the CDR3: TGCGCCAGCAGCTCCTTTCAAGAGACCCAGTACTTC.

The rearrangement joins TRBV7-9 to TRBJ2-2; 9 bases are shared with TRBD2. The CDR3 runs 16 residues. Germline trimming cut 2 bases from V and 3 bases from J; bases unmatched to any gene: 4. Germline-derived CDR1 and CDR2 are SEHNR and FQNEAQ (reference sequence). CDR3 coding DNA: TGTGCCAGCAGCTTACGCGGGAGGGCCGACACCGGGGAGCTGTTTTTT. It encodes CASSLRGRADTGELFF.

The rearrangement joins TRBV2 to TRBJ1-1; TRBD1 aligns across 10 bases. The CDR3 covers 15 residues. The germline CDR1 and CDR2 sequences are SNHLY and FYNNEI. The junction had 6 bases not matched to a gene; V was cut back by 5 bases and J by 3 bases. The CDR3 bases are TGTGCCAGCAGTTACAGGACAGGGGGTCACACTGAAGCTTTCTTT. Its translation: CASSYRTGGHTEAFF. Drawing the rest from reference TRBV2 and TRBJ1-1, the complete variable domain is EPEVTQTPSHQVTQMGQEVILRCVPISNHLYFYWYRQILGQKVEFLVSFYNNEISEKSEIFDDQFSVERPDGSNFTLKIRSTKLEDSAMYFCASSYRTGGHTEAFFGQGTRLTVV.